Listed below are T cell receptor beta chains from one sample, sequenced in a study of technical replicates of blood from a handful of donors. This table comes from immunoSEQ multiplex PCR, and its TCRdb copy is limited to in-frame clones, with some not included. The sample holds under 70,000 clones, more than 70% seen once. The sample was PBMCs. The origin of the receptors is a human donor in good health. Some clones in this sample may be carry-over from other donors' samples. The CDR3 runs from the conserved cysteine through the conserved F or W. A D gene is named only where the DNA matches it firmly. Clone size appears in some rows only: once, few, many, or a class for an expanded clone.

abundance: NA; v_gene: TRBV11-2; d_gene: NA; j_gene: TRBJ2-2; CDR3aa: CASSGANTGELFF; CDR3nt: TGTGCCAGCAGCGGAGCGAACACCGGGGAGCTGTTTTTT
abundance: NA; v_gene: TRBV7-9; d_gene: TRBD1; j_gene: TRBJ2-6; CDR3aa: CASSLGRGPGANVLTF; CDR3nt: TGTGCCAGCAGCTTAGGCAGGGGGCCTGGGGCCAACGTCCTGACTTTC
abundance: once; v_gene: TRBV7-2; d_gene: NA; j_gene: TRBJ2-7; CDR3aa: CASSRQVLAYEQYF; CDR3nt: TGTGCCAGCAGCCGACAGGTCCTAGCCTACGAGCAGTACTTC
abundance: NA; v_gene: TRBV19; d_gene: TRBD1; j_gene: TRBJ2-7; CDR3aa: CASRSADRDYEQYF; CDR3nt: TGTGCCAGTAGAAGCGCGGACAGGGACTACGAGCAGTACTTC
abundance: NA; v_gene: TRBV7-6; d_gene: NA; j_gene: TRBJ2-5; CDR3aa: CASTFRGAETQYF; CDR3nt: TGTGCCAGCACTTTCCGGGGGGCGGAGACCCAGTACTTC
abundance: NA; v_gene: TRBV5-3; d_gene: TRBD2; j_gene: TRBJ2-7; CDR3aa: CASSVGASGSYEQYF; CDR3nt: TGTGCCAGTTCGGTGGGGGCTAGCGGGAGCTACGAGCAGTACTTC
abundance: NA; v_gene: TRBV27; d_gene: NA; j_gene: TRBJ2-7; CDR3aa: CASSLYGLRSSYEQYF; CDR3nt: TGTGCCAGCAGTTTATACGGACTCAGGAGCTCCTACGAGCAGTACTTC
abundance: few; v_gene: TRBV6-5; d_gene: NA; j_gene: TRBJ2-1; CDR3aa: CASSYASGSYNEQFF; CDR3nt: TGTGCCAGCAGTTACGCATCAGGCAGTTACAATGAGCAGTTCTTC
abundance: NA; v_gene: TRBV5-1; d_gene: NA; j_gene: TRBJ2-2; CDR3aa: CASSLTGNTGELFF; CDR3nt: TGCGCCAGCAGCTTGACAGGGAACACCGGGGAGCTGTTTTTT
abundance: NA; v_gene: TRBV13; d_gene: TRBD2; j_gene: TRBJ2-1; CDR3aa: CASSSNTGLAYHEQFF; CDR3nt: TGTGCCAGCAGCTCAAATACGGGACTAGCCTACCATGAGCAGTTCTTC
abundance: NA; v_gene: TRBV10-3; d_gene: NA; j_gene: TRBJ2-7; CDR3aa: CAISRGGDSSSYEQYF; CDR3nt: TGTGCCATCAGTCGAGGCGGGGACAGCTCATCCTACGAGCAGTACTTC
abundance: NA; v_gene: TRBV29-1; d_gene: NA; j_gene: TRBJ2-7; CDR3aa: CSVVGRTGRVQGEQYF; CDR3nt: TGCAGCGTGGTGGGGCGGACAGGGAGGGTTCAGGGCGAGCAGTACTTC
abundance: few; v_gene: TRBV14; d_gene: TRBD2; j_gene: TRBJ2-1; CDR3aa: CASSQDLLAGGVQFF; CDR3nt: TGTGCCAGCAGCCAAGATCTGCTAGCGGGGGGTGTGCAGTTCTTC